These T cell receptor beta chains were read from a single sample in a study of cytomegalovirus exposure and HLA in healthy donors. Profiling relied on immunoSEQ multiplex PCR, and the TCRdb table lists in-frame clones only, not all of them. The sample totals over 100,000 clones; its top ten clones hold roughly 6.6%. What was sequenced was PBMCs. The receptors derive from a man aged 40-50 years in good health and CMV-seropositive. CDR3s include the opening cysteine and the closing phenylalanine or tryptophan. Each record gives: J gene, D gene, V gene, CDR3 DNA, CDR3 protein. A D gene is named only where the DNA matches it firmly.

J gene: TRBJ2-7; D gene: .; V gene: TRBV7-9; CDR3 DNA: TGTGCCAGCAGCGAGGAGGGGTTTTTGCGGGACGAGAGGGCGAACGAGCAGTACTTC; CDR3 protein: CASSEEGFLRDERANEQYF
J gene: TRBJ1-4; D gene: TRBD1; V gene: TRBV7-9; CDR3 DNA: TGTGCCAGCAGCCCCCAGACAGGGGGGAATGAAAAACTGTTTTTT; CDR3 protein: CASSPQTGGNEKLFF
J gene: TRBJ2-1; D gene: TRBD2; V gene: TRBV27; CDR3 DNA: TGTGCCAGCAGTTTCCTAGCGGGAGTCAACAATGAGCAGTTCTTC; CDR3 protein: CASSFLAGVNNEQFF
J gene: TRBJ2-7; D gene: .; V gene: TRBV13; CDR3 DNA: TGTGCCAGCAGCGTTGACAGCTCCTACGAGCAGTACTTC; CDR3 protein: CASSVDSSYEQYF
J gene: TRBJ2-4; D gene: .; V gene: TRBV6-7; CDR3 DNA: TGTGCCAGCAGTTACTCGGCAATAGCGGTAGCCAAAAACATTCAGTACTTC; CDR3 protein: CASSYSAIAVAKNIQYF
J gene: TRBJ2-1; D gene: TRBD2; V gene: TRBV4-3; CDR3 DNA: TGCGCCAGCAGCCAAGTTAGCGGGAGAATCGCCAGTGAGCAGTTCTTC; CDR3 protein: CASSQVSGRIASEQFF
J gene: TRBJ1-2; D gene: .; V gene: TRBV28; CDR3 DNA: TGTGCCAGCAGTCCCCCGCCTAGAGGCTACACCTTC; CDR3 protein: CASSPPPRGYTF
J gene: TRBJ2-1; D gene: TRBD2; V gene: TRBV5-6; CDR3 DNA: TGTGCCAGCAGCTTGCCTGGACTAGCGGGAGGGCCGATTGAGCAGTTCTTC; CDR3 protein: CASSLPGLAGGPIEQFF
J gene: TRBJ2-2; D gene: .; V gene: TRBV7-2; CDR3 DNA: TGTGCCAGCAGCTTAGCCCAGGGCGGAACCGGGGAGCTGTTTTTT; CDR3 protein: CASSLAQGGTGELFF
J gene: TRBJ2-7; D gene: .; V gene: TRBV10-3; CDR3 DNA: TGTGCCATCAGTGATGGGGGCGACGAGCAGTACTTC; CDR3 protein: CAISDGGDEQYF
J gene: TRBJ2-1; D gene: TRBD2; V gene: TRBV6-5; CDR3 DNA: TGTGCCAGCAGTTTAAGCGGGAGGGTCTCTAATGAGCAGTTCTTC; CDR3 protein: CASSLSGRVSNEQFF
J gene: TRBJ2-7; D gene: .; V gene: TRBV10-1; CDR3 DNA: TGCGCCAGCAGTGAGTCGGGGACGGGGACTTCTGGCGAGCAGTACTTC; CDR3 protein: CASSESGTGTSGEQYF
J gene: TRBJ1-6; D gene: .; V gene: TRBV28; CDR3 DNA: TGTGCCAGCAGTCAACAGGGTTTGCGTTCACCCCTCCACTTT; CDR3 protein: CASSQQGLRSPLHF